The 10 T cell receptor beta chains below come from one sample, sequenced in a study of long-term antiretroviral therapy in people with HIV. Version v3.0 of the immunoSEQ assay ran at survey level. Sequenced by immunoSEQ multiplex PCR; TCRdb stores in-frame clones only, minus some. Of 25,000 to 35,000 clones in the sample, roughly 93% were seen once. The material sequenced was unsorted PBMCs, taken about 6.5 years after starting antiretroviral therapy. These receptors originate from a woman in her thirties or forties with HIV.

The chain combines TRBV7-2 with TRBJ2-5; 7 bases fit TRBD1. Trimming cost V 4 bases and J 5 bases; bases outside gene matches: 10. CDR1 is SGHTA and CDR2 is FQGNSA in the germline V gene. The CDR3 consists of 15 residues. CDR3 sequence reads: CASSSNRGLGETQYF. The CDR3 nucleotides read TGTGCCAGCAGCTCCAACAGGGGTCTAGGTGAGACCCAGTACTTC.

This clone has a handful of counts. V usage is TRBV6-1 and J usage is TRBJ2-1; D remains ambiguous. V dropped 1 base and J dropped 1 base, with 8 bases sitting between them. The CDR3 loop spans 15 amino acids. Germline V gene data show CDR1 as MNHNS and CDR2 as SASEGT. Here the CDR3 reads CASSEVLGSYNEQFF. DNA for the CDR3: TGTGCCAGCAGTGAAGTTTTGGGATCCTACAATGAGCAGTTCTTC.

The V gene is TRBV19, the J gene TRBJ1-2, with D maybe TRBD1 (6 bases). The germline V and J ends were trimmed by 7 bases and 8 bases, with 20 bases remaining between them. The CDR3 covers 14 residues. Germline V lookup: CDR1 LNHDA, CDR2 SQIVND (reference sequence). CDR3 DNA: TGTGCCAGTAAGAACCCAGGGAGCCAGGGGGGCTACACCTTC. This gives the protein CASKNPGSQGGYTF.

The chain is built from TRBV7-9 and TRBJ1-5; 8 bases fit TRBD1. CDR3 length equals 19 residues. Germline V gene lookup returns CDR1 SEHNR and CDR2 FQNEAQ (reference sequence). V dropped 5 bases and J dropped 0; count of bases not matched to a gene: 15. For the CDR3, the DNA is TGTGCCAGCAGCCACCCTCCCGGGACAGGTTTCGGTAGCAATCAGCCCCAGCATTTT. Translating gives CASSHPPGTGFGSNQPQHF.

This rearrangement joins TRBV9 to TRBJ2-3; D possibly corresponds to TRBD2 (7 bases). There are 16 residues in the CDR3. V lost 0 bases, J lost 1 base, and 12 bases lay in between. The germline gives CDR1 SGDLS, CDR2 YYNGEE. CDR3 DNA sequence: TGTGCCAGCAGCGTAGTGGGCGGGGGCGGCACAGATACGCAGTATTTT. Amino acid sequence: CASSVVGGGGTDTQYF.

This clone has just one count. The gene calls are TRBV7-6 and TRBJ1-1; tentatively, D is TRBD1 (6 bases). There are 14 residues in the CDR3. The V gene lost 3 bases and the J gene lost 4 bases, with 12 bases spanning the gap. CDR1 is SGHVS, CDR2 FNYEAQ, per germline. The CDR3 region is CASSFGGWGTEAFF. CDR3 nucleotides: TGTGCCAGCAGCTTTGGGGGCTGGGGCACTGAAGCTTTCTTT.

This clone occurred once. The CDR3 DNA reads as TGCGCCAGCAGCCAAGATGGACTAGCGGGGGGGGTCACGACCGGGGAGCTGTTTTTT. Protein: CASSQDGLAGGVTTGELFF. The genes are TRBV4-1 and TRBJ2-2, with 15 bases matching TRBD2. V shed 0 bases and J 5 bases; nucleotides not matched to a gene: 7. This CDR3 is 19 amino acids long. CDR1 and CDR2 (germline): MGHRA, YSYEKL.

The chain couples TRBV7-6 to TRBJ2-2; D unresolved. Germline CDR1 reads SGHVS; CDR2 reads FNYEAQ. Trimming stripped 0 bases from V and 3 bases from J, with 8 bases between. There are 15 residues in the CDR3. In DNA form, the CDR3 reads TGTGCCAGCAGCTTAGCGGCAGACTACACCGGGGAGCTGTTTTTT. Protein: CASSLAADYTGELFF.

The chain joins TRBV28 to TRBJ1-5; the D gene is possibly TRBD1 (6 bases). The germline V and J ends were trimmed by 2 bases and 4 bases, with 9 bases remaining between them. The CDR3 totals 14 residues. Germline V gene data show CDR1 as MDHEN and CDR2 as SYDVKM. The DNA for the CDR3 is TGTGCCAGCAGTTTAGATCAGGGGAATCAGCCCCAGCATTTT. It translates to CASSLDQGNQPQHF.

The chain has TRBV29-1 and TRBJ1-1; 7 nucleotides agree with TRBD1. The length of the CDR3 is 15 residues. Per the germline V gene, CDR1 is SQVTM and CDR2 is ANQGSEA. Trimming cost V 4 bases and J 9 bases; bases outside gene matches: 17. Here the CDR3 DNA reads TGCAGCGTTGCTACTAGACAGGGACAGATTTTCAAAGCTTTCTTT. This encodes CSVATRQGQIFKAFF.